A single sample is the source of the 21 T cell receptor beta chains below, sequenced in a study of blood T cell repertoires in COVID-19. The table came from immunoSEQ multiplex PCR; TCRdb's copy has only in-frame clones and leaves some out. The sample has 55,000 to 85,000 clones; roughly 85% are singletons. The sample comprised peripheral blood. These receptors came from a human donor in a cohort sampled during active COVID-19.

The CDR3 DNA reads TGTGCCAGTAGGTCGGGACAGCAGAACACTGAAGCTTTCTTT. Amino acids: CASRSGQQNTEAFF. This rearrangement joins TRBV19 to TRBJ1-1; 7 bases map to TRBD1. Looked up from germline, CDR1 is LNHDA and CDR2 is SQIVND (reference sequence). The CDR3 has 14 residues. V was clipped by 6 bases and J by 1 base; unmatched bases: 5.

This rearrangement joins TRBV28 to TRBJ1-1, with D unresolved. Germline loops: CDR1 MDHEN, CDR2 SYDVKM. V shed 6 bases and J shed 4 bases, with 12 bases lying between them. This CDR3 spans 13 amino acids. The CDR3 DNA is TGTGCCAGCAGACCCGCAGATGGCACTGAAGCTTTCTTT. Translated, it gives CASRPADGTEAFF.

This chain connects TRBV12-3 or TRBV12-4 to TRBJ2-1; 8 bases map to TRBD2. J was trimmed by 6 bases and V by 6 bases; bases with no gene match: 4. The CDR3 totals 13 residues. CDR3 nucleotides: TGTGCCAGCAGCGGGGGGGTAACCAATGAGCAGTTCTTC. Its translation is CASSGGVTNEQFF.

This chain links TRBV2 with TRBJ2-1, with 13 bases that match TRBD2. V was clipped by 7 bases and J by 9 bases; unmatched bases: 3. The germline gives CDR1 SNHLY, CDR2 FYNNEI. This CDR3 region has 13 residues. CDR3 DNA: TGTGCCAGCACCCGACTAGCGGGAGGTGAGCAGTTCTTC. Its protein product is CASTRLAGGEQFF.

The rearrangement uses TRBV28 and TRBJ2-5; D unclear. Trimming removed 3 bases at V and 2 bases at J, with 13 bases between. Germline assignment: CDR1 MDHEN and CDR2 SYDVKM. The CDR3 length is 15 residues. The CDR3 region is CASSLSPDIQETQYF. The CDR3 nucleotides are TGTGCCAGCAGTTTGTCCCCAGATATACAAGAGACCCAGTACTTC. Full variable domain (remainder filled in from reference TRBV28 and TRBJ2-5): DVKVTQSSRYLVKRTGEKVFLECVQDMDHENMFWYRQDPGLGLRLIYFSYDVKMKEKGDIPEGYSVSREKKERFSLILESASTNQTSMYLCASSLSPDIQETQYFGPGTRLLVL.

This chain links TRBV3-1 (or the pseudogene TRBV3-2) with TRBJ2-3, with D possibly being TRBD2 (6 bases). The CDR3 totals 14 residues. V was pared by 1 base and J by 2 bases, with 7 bases between. Germline lookup yields CDR1 LGHDT and CDR2 YNNKEL (reference sequence). The CDR3 spells CASSQGTTTDTQYF. The DNA of the CDR3 is TGTGCCAGCAGCCAAGGGACTACCACAGATACGCAGTATTTT.

The chain carries TRBV5-1 and TRBJ1-6, with 7 bases fitting TRBD1. J lost 7 bases, V lost 3 bases, and 1 base had no gene match. From germline, CDR1 is SGHRS and CDR2 YFSETQ. The CDR3 is 13 residues long. For the CDR3, the DNA is TGCGCCAGCAGCTGGGGACAGAATTCACCCCTCCACTTT. Amino acids: CASSWGQNSPLHF.

The genes are TRBV5-1 and TRBJ2-1; D is unresolved. The CDR3 is 13 amino acids. V was shortened by 4 bases and J by 9 bases, with 14 bases between the two germline ends. Germline CDR1 reads SGHRS; CDR2 reads YFSETQ. The CDR3 DNA reads TGCGCCAGCAGCCTACCGGGTTTTGGTGAGCAGTTCTTC. Encoded protein: CASSLPGFGEQFF.

This sequence joins TRBV5-1 and TRBJ2-1, with a weak D call TRBD2 (5 bases). Trimming took 4 bases from V and 7 from J, leaving 18 bases between them. Looked up from germline, CDR1 is SGHRS and CDR2 is YFSETQ. The CDR3 sequence is 15 residues long. The DNA for the CDR3 is TGCGCCAGCAGCCTCAATGTGGGAGATTGGAATGAGCAGTTCTTC. Its translation: CASSLNVGDWNEQFF.

The chain employs TRBV28 and TRBJ2-4, with 7 bases matching TRBD2. Germline V gives CDR1 MDHEN, CDR2 SYDVKM. This CDR3 region has 14 residues. Germline trimming cut 9 bases from V and 4 bases from J; bases unmatched to any gene: 9. The CDR3 DNA follows: TGTGCCAGGGCACTATGGGGGGGGAAAAACATTCAGTACTTC. Translation: CARALWGGKNIQYF.

The chain joins TRBV4-1 to TRBJ2-3; D is unclear. Germline V lookup: CDR1 MGHRA, CDR2 YSYEKL. Trimming removed 2 bases from V and 1 base from J, with 4 bases in between. The CDR3 is 13 residues long. CDR3 bases: TGCGCCAGCAGCCAACCAGGCACAGATACGCAGTATTTT. This codes for CASSQPGTDTQYF.

The chain couples TRBV11-2 to TRBJ1-1; 8 bases agree with TRBD1. Per the germline V gene, CDR1 is SGHAT and CDR2 is FQNNGV. J lost 4 bases, V lost 5 bases, and 6 bases had no gene match. The CDR3 length is 14 residues. CDR3 nucleotides: TGTGCCAGCAGCCTCCTCAGGGGGCGCACTGAAGCTTTCTTT. It is translated as CASSLLRGRTEAFF.

The chain carries TRBV25-1 and TRBJ1-2; perhaps TRBD1 as D (6 bases). The CDR3 is made up of 15 amino acids. Trimming shortened V by 1 base and J by 4 bases, and 13 bases separated the two germline ends. The V gene's germline CDR1 is MGHDK and CDR2 SYGVNS. CDR3 sequence (DNA): TGTGCCAGCAGTGAATCCAGGGGTTGGGGCTATGGCTACACCTTC. Protein product: CASSESRGWGYGYTF.

This clone was observed once. V gene TRBV5-1 combines with J gene TRBJ2-3, with a tentative D call TRBD2 (6 bases). The CDR3 consists of 14 residues. The V gene's germline CDR1 is SGHRS and CDR2 YFSETQ. V was shortened by 4 bases and J by 10 bases, with 19 bases between the two germline ends. The CDR3 DNA sequence: TGCGCCAGCAGCGGGGGACTTCGGGGTGATGCGCAGTATTTT. The encoded protein is CASSGGLRGDAQYF.

V gene TRBV10-1 combines with J gene TRBJ2-7, with TRBD2 matching over 7 bases. The germline V gene has CDR1 WNHNN and CDR2 SYGVQD (reference sequence). The CDR3 contains 13 residues. With V trimmed by 0 bases and J by 4 bases, 0 bases remained unmatched. Written as DNA, the CDR3 is TGCGCCAGCAGTGAGTCGGGAGGGTACGAGCAGTACTTC. As protein: CASSESGGYEQYF.

This rearrangement joins TRBV9 to TRBJ1-1; TRBD1 might be the D (6 bases). Germline assignment: CDR1 SGDLS and CDR2 YYNGEE. V was cut by 0 bases and J by 1 base, with 10 bases left in between. The CDR3 is made up of 15 amino acids. For the CDR3, the DNA is TGTGCCAGCAGCGTAGTACAGGGAACGAACACTGAAGCTTTCTTT. It translates to CASSVVQGTNTEAFF.

The J gene is TRBJ2-5, the V gene TRBV12-3 or TRBV12-4, with D tentatively TRBD2 (6 bases). Trimming cost V 6 bases and J 5 bases, with 13 bases left between them. CDR3 length: 13 amino acids. The CDR3 region is CASRDTSYETQYF. The CDR3 region has the DNA TGTGCCAGCAGGGATACTAGCTACGAGACCCAGTACTTC.

V is TRBV19 and J is TRBJ1-4; maybe TRBD1 (5 bases). CDR1 is LNHDA, CDR2 SQIVND, per germline (reference sequence). This CDR3 spans 14 amino acids. The V end lost 6 bases, the J end lost 5 bases, and 13 bases lay between the germline ends. This CDR3 is CASRRRGRNEKLFF. CDR3 sequence (DNA): TGTGCCAGTAGGAGGCGGGGGAGGAATGAAAAACTGTTTTTT. The full variable domain, rest sourced from reference TRBV19 and TRBJ1-4, is DGGITQSPKYLFRKEGQNVTLSCEQNLNHDAMYWYRQDPGQGLRLIYYSQIVNDFQKGDIAEGYSVSREKKESFPLTVTSAQKNPTAFYLCASRRRGRNEKLFFGSGTQLSVL.

This clone occurred once. The genes are TRBV6-5 and TRBJ2-7; TRBD1 matches 9 bases. The germline V gene encodes CDR1 MNHEY and CDR2 SVGAGI. The CDR3 consists of 16 residues. J lost 7 bases, V lost 0 bases, and 10 bases had no gene match. CDR3 nucleotides: TGTGCCAGCAGTTACTCAACCGGGACAGGGTTGGGAGAGCAGTACTTC. Protein sequence: CASSYSTGTGLGEQYF.

The V gene is TRBV30, the J gene TRBJ1-5; 9 bases line up with TRBD1. V trimming: 1 base; J trimming: 5 bases; junction bases outside the gene matches: 3. The CDR3 spans 14 residues. Germline-derived CDR1 and CDR2 are GTSNPN and SVGIG (reference sequence). The CDR3 loop is CAWSAGTGYQPQHF. Written as DNA, the CDR3 is TGTGCCTGGAGTGCAGGGACAGGGTATCAGCCCCAGCATTTT.

The CDR3 spells CASRILLERGYTF. The CDR3 DNA reads TGTGCCAGCAGGATCCTACTAGAGCGTGGCTACACCTTC. The rearrangement joins TRBV2 to TRBJ1-2; D gene unclear. Germline V CDR1 and CDR2: SNHLY, FYNNEI. The length of the CDR3 is 13 residues. Trimming removed 6 bases from V and 7 bases from J, with 15 bases in between.